This entry lists 21 T cell receptor beta chains sequenced from one sample in a study of T cell clonotyping in hematopoietic cell transplantation. Profiled with immunoSEQ multiplex PCR; TCRdb holds only in-frame clones, not every one. The sample lists over 25,000 clones, 80% to 95% occurring once. The sequences come from PBMCs, collected 100 days after allogeneic stem cell transplant. The receptors were gathered from a female patient in her 50s who had an allogeneic stem cell transplant from a related donor, so the T cells may come from the graft donor. Some clones in this sample may be carry-over from other donors' samples.

The gene calls are TRBV19 and TRBJ2-1; either TRBD1 or TRBD2 may supply D (5 bases each). The CDR3 runs to 15 residues. Germline CDR1 and CDR2: LNHDA and SQIVND (reference sequence). V lost 3 bases and J 1 base, leaving 10 bases between the germline ends. CDR3 sequence (DNA): TGTGCCAGTAGTATGGGGGTCCTATCCTACAATGAGCAGTTCTTC. Protein: CASSMGVLSYNEQFF. Using reference TRBV19 and TRBJ2-1 for the parts outside the CDR3, the full variable domain is DGGITQSPKYLFRKEGQNVTLSCEQNLNHDAMYWYRQDPGQGLRLIYYSQIVNDFQKGDIAEGYSVSREKKESFPLTVTSAQKNPTAFYLCASSMGVLSYNEQFFGPGTRLTVL.

The chain employs TRBV7-2 and TRBJ2-3; the D gene could be TRBD1 or TRBD2 (5 bases each). The V end was cut by 1 base, the J end by 2 bases, with 10 bases between. The CDR3 covers 15 residues. Germline V gene data show CDR1 as SGHTA and CDR2 as FQGNSA. In DNA, the CDR3 is TGTGCCAGCAGCTTAGACGGGGCCCCCACAGATACGCAGTATTTT. Translated: CASSLDGAPTDTQYF.

This rearrangement joins TRBV7-8 to TRBJ1-1; D is perhaps TRBD1 (6 bases). The length of the CDR3 is 15 residues. The germline V and J ends were trimmed by 0 bases and 4 bases, with 12 bases remaining between them. Looked up from germline, CDR1 is SGHVS and CDR2 is FQNEAQ. The CDR3 here is CASSLAVWGPTEAFF. The CDR3 DNA is TGTGCCAGCAGCTTAGCCGTATGGGGGCCCACTGAAGCTTTCTTT.

The chain combines TRBV30 with TRBJ1-2; a possible D gene is TRBD1 (5 bases). CDR1 is GTSNPN, CDR2 SVGIG, per germline (reference sequence). This CDR3 spans 10 amino acids. CDR3: CVTGALVYTF. The CDR3 nucleotides read TGTGTCACCGGGGCCTTGGTCTACACCTTC.

The V gene is TRBV5-1, the J gene TRBJ2-2; no reliable D call. Trimming cost V 0 bases and J 4 bases, with 4 bases left between them. The CDR3 contains 13 residues. From germline, CDR1 is SGHRS and CDR2 YFSETQ. CDR3 region: CASSLVPTGELFF. CDR3 bases: TGCGCCAGCAGCTTGGTCCCCACCGGGGAGCTGTTTTTT.

The chain joins TRBV29-1 to TRBJ1-1, with D possibly matching TRBD1 (5 bases). This CDR3 is 13 amino acids long. Germline values: CDR1 SQVTM, CDR2 ANQGSEA. The V gene lost 5 bases and the J gene lost 4 bases, with 14 bases spanning the gap. CDR3 sequence: CSVMTETGTEAFF. Here the CDR3 DNA reads TGCAGCGTTATGACAGAAACGGGCACTGAAGCTTTCTTT.

The V call is TRBV9, the J call TRBJ1-2; 8 nucleotides align to TRBD1. The CDR3 totals 14 residues. With V trimmed by 2 bases and J by 6 bases, 6 bases remained unmatched. CDR1 is SGDLS, CDR2 YYNGEE, per germline. Here the CDR3 reads CASSVGQGTDGYTF. CDR3 DNA: TGTGCCAGCAGCGTCGGACAGGGTACAGATGGCTACACCTTC. The full variable domain, in which reference TRBV9 and TRBJ1-2 provide the parts outside the CDR3, is DSGVTQTPKHLITATGQRVTLRCSPRSGDLSVYWYQQSLDQGLQFLIQYYNGEERAKGNILERFSAQQFPDLHSELNLSSLELGDSALYFCASSVGQGTDGYTFGSGTRLTVV.

This sequence joins TRBV27 and TRBJ1-3; 8 nucleotides agree with TRBD1. The CDR3 contains 14 residues. Trimming took 6 bases from V and 4 from J; bases not matched to a gene: 5. Germline-derived CDR1 and CDR2 are MNHEY and SMNVEV (reference sequence). The chain's CDR3 is CASSLGQGGNTIYF. CDR3 DNA sequence: TGTGCCAGCAGCCTCGGACAGGGAGGAAACACCATATATTTT.

The chain joins TRBV6-1 to TRBJ2-3, with D perhaps matching TRBD1 or TRBD2 (5 bases each). Trimming removed 5 bases from V and 0 bases from J, with 6 bases in between. CDR1 is MNHNS, CDR2 SASEGT, per germline. The CDR3 has 13 amino acids. CDR3 protein: CASSRDSTDTQYF. Here the CDR3 DNA reads TGTGCCAGCAGTCGGGACAGCACAGATACGCAGTATTTT.

This clone showed up just a few times. The chain combines TRBV5-4 with TRBJ1-2, with D possibly being TRBD1 (5 bases). The V and J ends lost 3 bases and 4 bases respectively, with 16 bases between them. Germline-derived CDR1 and CDR2 are SGHNT and YYREEE (reference sequence). This CDR3 is 15 amino acids long. CDR3 nucleotides: TGTGCCAGCAGCTCGTCCCCCCCGGGGGGCTATGGCTACACCTTC. As protein: CASSSSPPGGYGYTF.

This rearrangement joins TRBV5-1 to TRBJ1-4; D gene uncertain. Germline CDR1 and CDR2: SGHRS and YFSETQ. The CDR3 runs 13 residues. V was clipped by 0 bases and J by 4 bases, with 4 bases between them. The CDR3, as DNA: TGCGCCAGCAGCTTGGATCATAATGAAAAACTGTTTTTT. This encodes CASSLDHNEKLFF.

This sequence joins TRBV7-2 and TRBJ2-5; 11 positions match TRBD2. Germline trimming cut 0 bases from V and 6 bases from J; bases unmatched to any gene: 3. The CDR3 is 15 amino acids. The germline gives CDR1 SGHTA, CDR2 FQGNSA. The DNA for the CDR3 is TGTGCCAGCAGCTTAGCTAGCGGGGGGGCAAAGACCCAGTACTTC. It specifies CASSLASGGAKTQYF.

The chain joins TRBV19 to TRBJ1-2, with D possibly matching TRBD1 (5 bases). V shed 6 bases and J shed 0 bases, with 14 bases lying between them. This CDR3 is 15 amino acids long. Germline V gene data show CDR1 as LNHDA and CDR2 as SQIVND (reference sequence). The CDR3 protein is CASSPAGTANYGYTF. The CDR3 DNA is TGTGCCAGTAGCCCGGCCGGGACGGCTAACTATGGCTACACCTTC.

In nucleotides, the CDR3 is TGCAGCGTTGATGCGGGGGGGAATGAGCAGTTCTTC. This codes for CSVDAGGNEQFF. The V call is TRBV29-1, the J call TRBJ2-1, with 9 bases fitting TRBD2. CDR1 is SQVTM and CDR2 is ANQGSEA in the germline V gene. This CDR3 contains 12 residues. Losses at the gene ends were 3 bases for V and 7 bases for J; bases not matched to a gene: 1.

The chain employs TRBV9 and TRBJ2-7; 7 nucleotides match TRBD1. The germline V gene encodes CDR1 SGDLS and CDR2 YYNGEE. Germline trimming cut 0 bases from V and 3 bases from J; bases unmatched to any gene: 9. This CDR3 is built from 16 residues. The CDR3: CASSVGGGATIYEQYF. DNA for the CDR3: TGTGCCAGCAGCGTAGGAGGGGGCGCAACGATCTACGAGCAGTACTTC.

This clone showed up just once. The chain couples TRBV5-6 to TRBJ1-1; D perhaps matches TRBD1 (5 bases). The V and J ends lost 0 bases and 5 bases respectively, with 11 bases between them. Germline assignment: CDR1 SGHDT and CDR2 YYEEEE. The CDR3 runs to 14 residues. CDR3 sequence: CASSLARRVTEAFF. The CDR3 DNA reads TGTGCCAGCAGCTTGGCCCGCAGGGTTACTGAAGCTTTCTTT.

This chain links TRBV10-3 with TRBJ2-5, with 11 positions matching TRBD2. This CDR3 contains 15 residues. Trimming removed 4 bases from V and 4 bases from J; junction bases left unmatched: 5. Germline values: CDR1 ENHRY, CDR2 SYGVKD. CDR3 DNA: TGTGCCATCAGTGTTAGCGGGGGGGCGGGAGAGACCCAGTACTTC. It specifies CAISVSGGAGETQYF.

The genes are TRBV20-1 and TRBJ2-3; no reliable D call. This CDR3 comprises 11 residues. Trimming took off 3 bases at V and 5 bases at J, with 6 bases between the two ends. The V gene's germline CDR1 is DFQATT and CDR2 SNEGSKA (reference sequence). The CDR3 spells CSARIGDTQYF. As DNA, the CDR3 is TGCAGTGCTAGGATTGGAGATACGCAGTATTTT.

J is TRBJ1-2 and V is TRBV19, with D possibly matching TRBD1 (6 bases). Per the germline V gene, CDR1 is LNHDA and CDR2 is SQIVND (reference sequence). Trimming shortened V by 4 bases and J by 8 bases, and 14 bases separated the two germline ends. This CDR3 has 13 amino acids. The CDR3 nucleotides read TGTGCCAGTAGTACCTTCCATGGGGGCGGCTACACCTTC. The encoded protein is CASSTFHGGGYTF.

The V gene is TRBV7-8, the J gene TRBJ1-5; D might be TRBD1 (5 bases). V lost 5 bases, J lost 5 bases, and 13 bases lay in between. This CDR3 contains 14 residues. Germline V gene lookup returns CDR1 SGHVS and CDR2 FQNEAQ. CDR3 protein: CASSPRLGDQPQHF. As DNA, the CDR3 is TGTGCCAGCAGCCCCCGCTTGGGGGATCAGCCCCAGCATTTT. Full variable domain (remainder filled in from reference TRBV7-8 and TRBJ1-5): GAGVSQSPRYKVAKRGQDVALRCDPISGHVSLFWYQQALGQGPEFLTYFQNEAQLDKSGLPSDRFFAERPEGSVSTLKIQRTQQEDSAVYLCASSPRLGDQPQHFGDGTRLSIL.

V and J are TRBV5-1 and TRBJ2-1; D might be TRBD1 (5 bases). The CDR3 is made up of 16 amino acids. Trimming cost V 0 bases and J 6 bases, with 16 bases left between them. Germline loops: CDR1 SGHRS, CDR2 YFSETQ. For the CDR3, the DNA is TGCGCCAGCAGCTTGGCACCCAGGACATTAACCAATGAGCAGTTCTTC. As protein: CASSLAPRTLTNEQFF.